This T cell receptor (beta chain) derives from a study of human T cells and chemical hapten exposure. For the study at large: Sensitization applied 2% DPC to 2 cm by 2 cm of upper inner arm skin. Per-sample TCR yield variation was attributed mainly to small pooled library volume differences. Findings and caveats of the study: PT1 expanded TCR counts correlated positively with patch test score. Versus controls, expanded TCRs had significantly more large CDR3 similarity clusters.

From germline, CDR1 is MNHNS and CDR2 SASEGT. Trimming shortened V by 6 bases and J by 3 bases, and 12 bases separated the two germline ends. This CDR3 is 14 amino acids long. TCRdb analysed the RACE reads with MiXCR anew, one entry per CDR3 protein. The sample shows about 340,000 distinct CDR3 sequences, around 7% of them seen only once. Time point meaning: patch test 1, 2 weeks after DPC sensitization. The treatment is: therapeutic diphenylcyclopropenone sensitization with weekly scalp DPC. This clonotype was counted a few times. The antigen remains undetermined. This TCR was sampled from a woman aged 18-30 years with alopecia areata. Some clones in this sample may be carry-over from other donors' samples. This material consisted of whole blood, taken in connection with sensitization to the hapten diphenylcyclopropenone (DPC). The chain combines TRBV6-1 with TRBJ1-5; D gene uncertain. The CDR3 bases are TGTGCCAGCAGGAAGAACTTGAACAATCAGCCCCAGCATTTT. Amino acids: CASRKNLNNQPQHF.